This T cell receptor (beta chain) is drawn from a study of cytomegalovirus exposure and HLA in healthy donors. Primers for the PCR totalled 60 Vbeta and 13 Jbeta. Profiled with immunoSEQ multiplex PCR; TCRdb holds only in-frame clones, not every one. The data show roughly 200,000 clones, around 80% seen once. On this clone itself: The antigen is unknown.

This CDR3 is built from 12 residues. After removal of 7 bases from V and 8 bases from J, the junction contained 5 bases not matched to a gene. Germline V CDR1 and CDR2: MNHNS, SASEGT. General study findings and limits: Indistinguishable V segments such as TRBV6-2 and TRBV6-3 were excluded. TCR beta sequences reportedly predicted most subjects' HLA-A and HLA-B alleles accurately.

Sequenced input: PBMCs. The chain joins TRBV6-1 to TRBJ2-1; 7 bases align to TRBD2. The clonotype originates from a young man in good health and CMV-seronegative. The CDR3 loop is CASNLGGYEQFF. CDR3 sequence (DNA): TGTGCCAGCAACCTGGGAGGGTATGAGCAGTTCTTC.